This T cell receptor (beta chain) was identified during a study of T cell repertoires in cytomegalovirus infection. Study overall: Evidence of both CMV infection and a matching HLA type came from public TCR beta signatures. Broader study findings: The study found HLA-C-restricted CMV-specific TCR beta clonotypes dominating the ex vivo response.

TCRdb re-called the reads through MiXCR, storing one row per CDR3 protein. Among about 260,000 distinct CDR3 sequences, approximately 9.1% were seen once, and the ten largest hold around 15%. Germline assignment: CDR1 SGHRS and CDR2 YFSETQ. V lost 4 bases, J lost 2 bases, and 16 bases lay in between. The length of the CDR3 is 15 residues. Comments on this clonotype: Its antigen is unknown.

The sequence derives from a human donor in good health (CMV status not recorded). Some clones in this sample may be carry-over from other donors' samples. This chain connects TRBV5-1 to TRBJ2-7; TRBD1 might be the D (5 bases). Sequencing was carried out using PBMCs. CDR3: CASSPQGFATYEQYF. Here the CDR3 DNA reads TGCGCCAGCAGCCCCCAGGGTTTCGCGACCTACGAGCAGTACTTC. Based on the CDR3 plus reference TRBV5-1 and TRBJ2-7, the full variable domain is KAGVTQTPRYLIKTRGQQVTLSCSPISGHRSVSWYQQTPGQGLQFLFEYFSETQRNKGNFPGRFSGRQFSNSRSEMNVSTLELGDSALYLCASSPQGFATYEQYFGPGTRLTVT.